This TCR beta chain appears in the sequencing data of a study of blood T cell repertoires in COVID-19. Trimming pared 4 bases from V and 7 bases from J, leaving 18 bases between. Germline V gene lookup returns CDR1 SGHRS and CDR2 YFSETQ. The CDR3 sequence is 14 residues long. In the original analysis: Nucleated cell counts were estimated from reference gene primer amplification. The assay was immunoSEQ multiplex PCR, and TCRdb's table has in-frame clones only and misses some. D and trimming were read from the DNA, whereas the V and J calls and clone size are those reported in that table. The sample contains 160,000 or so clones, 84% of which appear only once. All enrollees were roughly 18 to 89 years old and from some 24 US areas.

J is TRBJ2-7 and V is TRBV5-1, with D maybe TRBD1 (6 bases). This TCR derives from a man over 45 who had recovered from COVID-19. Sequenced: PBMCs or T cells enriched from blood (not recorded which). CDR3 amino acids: CASSLEQGRGEQYF. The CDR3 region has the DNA TGCGCCAGCAGCCTGGAACAGGGAAGAGGTGAGCAGTACTTC.